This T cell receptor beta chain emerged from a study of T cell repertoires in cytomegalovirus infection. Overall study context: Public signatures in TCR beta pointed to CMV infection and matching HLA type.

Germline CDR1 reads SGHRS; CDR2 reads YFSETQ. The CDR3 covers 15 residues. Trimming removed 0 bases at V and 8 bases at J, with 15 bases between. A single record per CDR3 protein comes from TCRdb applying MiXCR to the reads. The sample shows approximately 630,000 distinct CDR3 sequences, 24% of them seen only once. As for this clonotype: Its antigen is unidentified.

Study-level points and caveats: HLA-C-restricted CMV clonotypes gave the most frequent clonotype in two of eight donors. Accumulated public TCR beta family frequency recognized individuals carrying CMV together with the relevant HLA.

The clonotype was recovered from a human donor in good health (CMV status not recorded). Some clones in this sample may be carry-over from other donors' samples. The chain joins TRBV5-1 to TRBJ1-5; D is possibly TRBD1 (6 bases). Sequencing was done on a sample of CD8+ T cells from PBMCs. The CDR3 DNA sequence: TGCGCCAGCAGCTTGGCGGCGGGGGGCCGAGAGCCCCAGCATTTT. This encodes CASSLAAGGREPQHF.